The 5 T cell receptor beta chains below come from one sample, sequenced in a study of memory CD4+ T cells and cytomegalovirus serostatus. Sequencing used immunoSEQ multiplex PCR; TCRdb keeps in-frame clones, though not all of them. The sample has some 57,000 clones; roughly 80% are singletons. Single viable CD3+CD4+CD8-CD45RO+ cells were sorted as the memory CD4+ T cells. The sample comprised memory CD4+ T cells from blood. These receptors were obtained from an adult in good health and CMV-seronegative.

The rearrangement uses TRBV28 and TRBJ2-2; 9 bases agree with TRBD1. Per the germline V gene, CDR1 is MDHEN and CDR2 is SYDVKM. The CDR3 has 14 residues. After removal of 5 bases from V and 5 bases from J, the junction contained 3 bases not matched to a gene. This CDR3 is CASSTGGRTGELFF. The CDR3 region has the DNA TGTGCCAGCAGTACAGGGGGCAGGACCGGGGAGCTGTTTTTT. Using reference TRBV28 and TRBJ2-2 for the parts outside the CDR3, the full variable domain is DVKVTQSSRYLVKRTGEKVFLECVQDMDHENMFWYRQDPGLGLRLIYFSYDVKMKEKGDIPEGYSVSREKKERFSLILESASTNQTSMYLCASSTGGRTGELFFGEGSRLTVL.

This clone was counted a single time. The V gene is TRBV6-5, the J gene TRBJ1-6; a weak D match, TRBD1 (6 bases). Trimming removed 0 bases from V and 7 bases from J, with 10 bases in between. The CDR3 loop spans 15 amino acids. CDR1 and CDR2 (germline): MNHEY, SVGAGI. The CDR3 DNA reads as TGTGCCAGCAGTTACTCAAGGGGGTCCAATTCACCCCTCCACTTT. Protein product: CASSYSRGSNSPLHF.

This clone was detected once. Within the sample, other DNA sequences also encode this same CDR3. CDR3 residues: CASSVGLGTDTQYF. CDR3 in DNA: TGTGCCAGCAGTGTGGGTTTAGGAACAGATACGCAGTATTTT. The chain carries TRBV28 and TRBJ2-3; no firm D call. The CDR3 length is 14 residues. Germline assignment: CDR1 MDHEN and CDR2 SYDVKM. The V end lost 5 bases, the J end lost 3 bases, and 12 bases lay between the germline ends.

The genes are TRBV28 and TRBJ1-3; 7 nucleotides line up with TRBD1. V shed 7 bases and J 1 base; nucleotides not matched to a gene: 10. The CDR3 runs 16 residues. Looked up from germline, CDR1 is MDHEN and CDR2 is SYDVKM. The chain's CDR3 is CASTETGMMSGNTIYF. CDR3 nucleotides: TGTGCCAGCACCGAGACAGGGATGATGTCTGGAAACACCATATATTTT.

The V gene is TRBV5-5, the J gene TRBJ1-1, with D possibly matching TRBD1 (5 bases). The germline V gene has CDR1 SGHKS and CDR2 YYEKEE (reference sequence). CDR3 length: 13 residues. Trimming shortened V by 6 bases and J by 5 bases, and 14 bases separated the two germline ends. The CDR3 bases are TGTGCCAGCACCGCAACGGGACTGACTGAAGCTTTCTTT. This sequence encodes CASTATGLTEAFF.